The entry below describes one T cell receptor beta chain. The junction departs from the called germline gene at one end, perhaps through a read error. Germline CDR1 is SEHNR and CDR2 is FQNEAQ (reference sequence). The CDR3 consists of 14 residues. This sample was included in a study of T-cell reconstitution after alpha-beta-depleted transplantation in children. Unique molecular identifiers tagged the TCRbeta library. TCRdb used MiXCR to reprocess the PCR reads, holding one entry per CDR3 protein. The data show about 580,000 distinct CDR3 sequences, roughly 23% seen once. The clonotype originates from a boy in the first two years of life who had a stem cell transplant for acute myeloid leukemia, so the T cells may come from the graft donor. The chain joins TRBV7-9 to TRBJ2-2; 7 bases agree with TRBD1. Sequencing used PBMCs, mostly from graft donor cells, obtained 360 days after TCRalphabeta/CD19-depleted stem cell transplant. CDR3 sequence: CASMSDRLTGELFF. The DNA of the CDR3 is TGTGCAAGCATGTCGGACAGGCTCACCGGGGAGCTGTTTTTT.